This T cell receptor (beta chain) is from a study of identical twins. Study-wide points: Within monozygotic twins, out-of-frame TCR alpha sharing was underestimated by the models. Clonotypes of the beta chain that were abundant in cord blood carried fewer insertions (memory repertoires showed none).

This CDR3 is 14 amino acids long. Germline CDR1 MNHEY, CDR2 SVGAGI. With 8 bases removed from V and 3 bases from J, the gap between germline ends came to 14 bases. Comments on this clonotype: Its antigen remains unidentified.

A template switching step contributed a universal primer site, while unique molecular identifiers were present in the cDNA. TCRdb passed the 5' RACE reads through MiXCR, listing each CDR3 protein once. The table records 1.5 million to 2 million distinct CDR3 sequences, roughly 35% of them present only once. This sequence originates from a newborn girl in good health. The sequencing input was cord blood. This chain joins TRBV6-5 and TRBJ1-5; D is undetermined. Here the CDR3 reads CASRIRQYNQPQHF. The DNA for the CDR3 is TGTGCCAGCCGAATAAGACAATACAATCAGCCCCAGCATTTT.